This T cell receptor (beta chain) was obtained from a study of blood T cell repertoires in COVID-19. The CDR3 has 13 amino acids. Trimming stripped 2 bases from V and 3 bases from J, with 7 bases between. Membership in each cohort depended on participant-reported clinical history. Assay: immunoSEQ multiplex PCR; the TCRdb copy retains only in-frame clones and omits some. The table shows under 350,000 clones, with under 90% occurring only once. The chain links TRBV12-3 or TRBV12-4 to TRBJ1-2; D uncertain. This receptor was taken from a man aged 30-40 years who had recovered from COVID-19. Sequencing was carried out using PBMCs or T cells enriched from blood (not recorded which). CDR3 in amino acids: CASSLNKYYGYTF. Here the CDR3 DNA reads TGTGCCAGCAGTTTAAACAAATACTATGGCTACACCTTC.